This record covers a single T cell receptor (beta chain). As yet, its antigen is unknown. This sample stems from a study of cytomegalovirus exposure and HLA in healthy donors. Both 60 Vbeta primers and 13 Jbeta primers went into the PCR. Data came from immunoSEQ multiplex PCR; TCRdb stores just in-frame clones and leaves some out. The sample has 240,000 or so clones; approximately 80% are singletons. Germline CDR1 reads SGHTA; CDR2 reads FQGTGA. V was cut by 5 bases and J by 5 bases, with 15 bases left in between. This CDR3 has 14 residues. Study findings and constraints: According to an earlier analysis, most TCR beta V segments yielded productive rearrangements about 90% or about 30% of the time.

The chain uses TRBV7-3 and TRBJ2-5; D may be TRBD2 (5 bases). This TCR came from a woman aged 55-69 years in good health and CMV-seropositive. Sequenced material: PBMCs. The CDR3 region is CASSPDSSGETQYF. The CDR3 bases are TGTGCCAGCAGCCCTGACTCTTCGGGGGAGACCCAGTACTTC.